These 26 T cell receptor beta chains share one sample of origin, sequenced in a study of OX40 agonist ivuxolimab in advanced cancers. The data were produced by immunoSEQ multiplex PCR, yet TCRdb's version contains in-frame clones alone and is incomplete. The sample includes some 100,000 clones, roughly 89% of them seen just once. Specimen: CD4+ or CD8+ T cells sorted from blood, collected in a trial of the OX40 agonist ivuxolimab. The receptors here all came from an adult with an advanced solid tumor such as melanoma, head and neck, liver or kidney cancer.

V gene TRBV5-1 combines with J gene TRBJ2-5, with TRBD1 identical over 11 bases. The CDR3 is made up of 15 amino acids. The ends lost 4 bases at V and 5 bases at J; junction bases unmatched: 7. Germline V gene data show CDR1 as SGHRS and CDR2 as YFSETQ. CDR3 nucleotide sequence: TGCGCCAGCAGCGAGGGACAGGGGGGTGTGGAGACCCAGTACTTC. This gives the protein CASSEGQGGVETQYF.

The chain combines TRBV7-2 with TRBJ2-3, with 14 bases fitting TRBD2. V lost 1 base and J lost 2; bases outside the gene matches: 5. In germline, CDR1 is SGHTA, CDR2 FQGNSA. The CDR3 length is 18 residues. In DNA form, the CDR3 reads TGTGCCAGCAGCTTAGGCGGGACTAGCGGGGGAAACACAGATACGCAGTATTTT. Encoded protein: CASSLGGTSGGNTDTQYF.

CDR3 loop: CASSLGLQETQYF. For the CDR3, the DNA is TGCGCCAGCAGCTTGGGACTACAAGAGACCCAGTACTTC. This rearrangement joins TRBV4-3 to TRBJ2-5; 7 positions match TRBD2. With 5 bases clipped from V and 2 bases from J, the junction kept 2 bases outside the gene matches. The V gene's germline CDR1 is LGHNA and CDR2 YSLEER. The CDR3 is made up of 13 amino acids.

V gene TRBV7-9 combines with J gene TRBJ2-1, with D perhaps TRBD1 (6 bases). Germline V CDR1 and CDR2: SEHNR, FQNEAQ (reference sequence). The CDR3 runs to 12 residues. The V end lost 5 bases, the J end lost 10 bases, and 12 bases lay between the germline ends. DNA for the CDR3: TGTGCCAGCAGCGAATCCGGGACAGAGCAGTTCTTC. As protein: CASSESGTEQFF.

This rearrangement joins TRBV30 to TRBJ2-7; no clear D gene. The ends were cut back, 2 bases at V and 9 bases at J, with 20 bases in the middle. CDR3 length: 14 residues. Germline CDR1 GTSNPN, CDR2 SVGIG (reference sequence). Here the CDR3 DNA reads TGTGCCTGGAGTTTGATTGGGCCCCTAAAGGTGCAGTACTTC. Amino acid sequence: CAWSLIGPLKVQYF. The whole variable domain, remainder taken from reference TRBV30 and TRBJ2-7, is SQTIHQWPATLVQPVGSPLSLECTVEGTSNPNLYWYRQAAGRGLQLLFYSVGIGQISSEVPQNLSASRPQDRQFILSSKKLLLSDSGFYLCAWSLIGPLKVQYFGPGTRLTVT.

This clone was recorded once. V is TRBV19 and J is TRBJ1-2, with 7 bases matching TRBD1. The germline gives CDR1 LNHDA, CDR2 SQIVND (reference sequence). This CDR3 has 14 amino acids. Trimming took 4 bases from V and 2 from J; bases not matched to a gene: 4. The CDR3 DNA sequence: TGTGCCAGTAGTAGAGGGACAGAAAACTATGGCTACACCTTC. Amino acids: CASSRGTENYGYTF.

V gene TRBV7-9 combines with J gene TRBJ2-7, with D perhaps assigned TRBD1 or TRBD2 (5 bases each). Germline V gene lookup returns CDR1 SEHNR and CDR2 FQNEAQ (reference sequence). This CDR3 is built from 13 residues. Trimming pared 5 bases from V and 1 base from J, leaving 9 bases between. Here the CDR3 reads CASSARGSYEQYF. The CDR3 DNA follows: TGTGCCAGCAGCGCGAGGGGATCCTACGAGCAGTACTTC.

The J gene is TRBJ1-1, the V gene TRBV5-1; D gene ambiguous. Trimming stripped 3 bases from V and 8 bases from J, with 17 bases between. Germline lookup yields CDR1 SGHRS and CDR2 YFSETQ. The length of the CDR3 is 14 residues. CDR3 amino acids: CASSSPGSFREAFF. Written as DNA, the CDR3 is TGCGCCAGCAGCTCCCCGGGGAGTTTTAGGGAAGCTTTCTTT.

The V and J genes are TRBV29-1 and TRBJ1-1; 8 nucleotides line up with TRBD1. The V gene's germline CDR1 is SQVTM and CDR2 ANQGSEA. V shed 1 base, J shed 1 base, and the junction held 5 bases outside the gene matches. CDR3 length: 15 amino acids. CDR3 sequence: CSVEVRGQANTEAFF. The CDR3 bases are TGCAGCGTTGAAGTTAGGGGACAGGCGAACACTGAAGCTTTCTTT. The variable domain in full, completed from reference TRBV29-1 and TRBJ1-1, reads SAVISQKPSRDICQRGTSLTIQCQVDSQVTMMFWYRQQPGQSLTLIATANQGSEATYESGFVIDKFPISRPNLTFSTLTVSNMSPEDSSIYLCSVEVRGQANTEAFFGQGTRLTVV.

This chain uses TRBV6-1 with TRBJ2-1, with D tentatively TRBD2 (7 bases). Germline V gene data show CDR1 as MNHNS and CDR2 as SASEGT. Trimming took off 4 bases at V and 9 bases at J, with 16 bases between the two ends. The CDR3 contains 14 residues. This chain's CDR3 is CASSGRGGGTEQFF. CDR3 DNA: TGTGCCAGCAGTGGTAGAGGGGGGGGAACTGAGCAGTTCTTC.

This clone was seen a handful of times. The CDR3 bases are TGTGCCAGCAGTGTGCTGGGACAGGGGGCGAAGGGCTACACCTTC. It translates to CASSVLGQGAKGYTF. The chain employs TRBV27 and TRBJ1-2; 12 nucleotides line up with TRBD1. The CDR3 is 15 amino acids. Unmatched junction bases numbered 9, after V lost 5 bases and J lost 8 bases. Germline lookup yields CDR1 MNHEY and CDR2 SMNVEV (reference sequence).

The chain combines TRBV6-4 with TRBJ2-1; TRBD2 aligns across 7 bases. V lost 6 bases to trimming and J lost 7 bases; unmatched junction nucleotides: 6. The germline V gene encodes CDR1 MRHNA and CDR2 SNTAGT. This CDR3 is 13 amino acids long. CDR3 DNA sequence: TGTGCCAGCAGCCGAAACGGGGGGAATGAGCAGTTCTTC. Translated: CASSRNGGNEQFF.

This sequence joins TRBV30 and TRBJ1-1; possibly TRBD1 for D (5 bases). CDR3 size: 14 residues. Per germline, CDR1 GTSNPN and CDR2 SVGIG (reference sequence). V lost 1 base and J 1 base, leaving 10 bases between the germline ends. CDR3 amino acids: CAWSAGLGNTEAFF. DNA of the CDR3: TGTGCCTGGAGTGCAGGGTTGGGGAACACTGAAGCTTTCTTT.

The chain combines TRBV18 with TRBJ1-3, with 8 bases identical to TRBD1. Germline values: CDR1 KGHSH, CDR2 LQKENI. The V and J ends lost 2 bases and 4 bases, in that order; junction bases with no gene match: 1. This CDR3 comprises 14 residues. In DNA, the CDR3 is TGTGCCAGCTCACCAGACAGGGGAGGAAACACCATATATTTT. Translation gives CASSPDRGGNTIYF.

The J gene is TRBJ2-6, the V gene TRBV28, with 8 bases matching TRBD2. The CDR3 runs to 19 residues. J was trimmed by 2 bases and V by 5 bases; bases with no gene match: 14. Per the germline V gene, CDR1 is MDHEN and CDR2 is SYDVKM. The CDR3 DNA reads TGTGCCAGCAGTACCCGGGAGGGGAAAATCCCGACTGGGGCCAACGTCCTGACTTTC. The encoded protein is CASSTREGKIPTGANVLTF.

The chain couples TRBV11-3 to TRBJ1-1, with a tentative D call TRBD1 (5 bases). The CDR3 extends over 14 amino acids. Trimming took 5 bases from V and 1 from J, leaving 11 bases between them. Per the germline V gene, CDR1 is SGHNT and CDR2 is YENEEA. This CDR3 reads CASSTRGSNTEAFF. Written as DNA, the CDR3 is TGTGCCAGCAGCACGAGGGGCTCGAACACTGAAGCTTTCTTT.

This clone was recorded only once. The rearrangement uses TRBV10-3 and TRBJ2-5, with 14 positions matching TRBD2. V was clipped by 4 bases and J by 5 bases; unmatched bases: 9. Germline CDR1 and CDR2: ENHRY and SYGVKD. This CDR3 comprises 17 residues. The CDR3 loop reads CAISAGTSGGWVETQYF. CDR3 coding DNA: TGTGCCATCAGTGCCGGGACTAGCGGGGGCTGGGTGGAGACCCAGTACTTC.

V and J are TRBV6-5 and TRBJ2-3; 10 nucleotides align to TRBD2. The V gene end was trimmed by 4 bases and the J gene end by 6 bases; junction bases not matched to a gene: 10. Germline-derived CDR1 and CDR2 are MNHEY and SVGAGI. The CDR3 totals 16 residues. The CDR3, as DNA: TGTGCCAGCAGTTTAGATAGCGGGGGGACGCCGGATACGCAGTATTTT. The encoded protein is CASSLDSGGTPDTQYF.

The chain couples TRBV11-2 to TRBJ2-3, with TRBD2 matching 7 bases. Germline V gene sequence: CDR1 SGHAT, CDR2 FQNNGV. This CDR3 comprises 14 residues. J lost 6 bases, V lost 5 bases, and 8 bases had no gene match. The CDR3 DNA reads as TGTGCCAGCAGCCGTACGACTAGCATGGATACGCAGTATTTT. Translating gives CASSRTTSMDTQYF. The variable domain in full, with the rest retrieved from reference TRBV11-2 and TRBJ2-3, is EAGVAQSPRYKIIEKRQSVAFWCNPISGHATLYWYQQILGQGPKLLIQFQNNGVVDDSQLPKDRFSAERLKGVDSTLKIQPAKLEDSAVYLCASSRTTSMDTQYFGPGTRLTVL.

This clone was seen once. The rearrangement links TRBV5-4 to TRBJ2-2, with D unresolved. The CDR3 spans 13 residues. Per germline, CDR1 SGHNT and CDR2 YYREEE (reference sequence). V was pared by 2 bases and J by 1 base, with 3 bases between. DNA for the CDR3: TGTGCCAGCAGCTTTAGGAACACCGGGGAGCTGTTTTTT. Protein sequence: CASSFRNTGELFF.

The chain couples TRBV29-1 to TRBJ1-1; D not resolved. Trimming pared 4 bases from V and 0 bases from J, leaving 3 bases between. Germline lookup yields CDR1 SQVTM and CDR2 ANQGSEA. The CDR3 loop spans 11 amino acids. DNA for the CDR3: TGCAGCGTTGTCATGAACACTGAAGCTTTCTTT. This encodes CSVVMNTEAFF.

The table lists this clone with a count of one. The chain joins TRBV11-2 to TRBJ1-4; a possible D gene is TRBD1 (6 bases). CDR1 is SGHAT, CDR2 FQNNGV, per germline. Trimming pared 7 bases from V and 0 bases from J, leaving 9 bases between. This CDR3 has 14 residues. The CDR3 sequence: CASTKGATNEKLFF. CDR3 DNA sequence: TGTGCCAGCACAAAGGGGGCAACTAATGAAAAACTGTTTTTT.

The chain joins TRBV7-2 to TRBJ2-5; 7 bases are a match to TRBD1. The CDR3 is made up of 13 amino acids. Germline V CDR1 and CDR2: SGHTA, FQGNSA. Trimming cost V 5 bases and J 7 bases; bases outside gene matches: 7. CDR3 amino acids: CASSRQGWVTQYF. The CDR3 DNA reads as TGTGCCAGCAGCCGACAGGGATGGGTGACCCAGTACTTC. The variable domain in full, with the rest retrieved from reference TRBV7-2 and TRBJ2-5, is GAGVSQSPSNKVTEKGKDVELRCDPISGHTALYWYRQSLGQGLEFLIYFQGNSAPDKSGLPSDRFSAERTGGSVSTLTIQRTQQEDSAVYLCASSRQGWVTQYFGPGTRLLVL.

The V call is TRBV28, the J call TRBJ1-5; no clear D gene. The germline CDR1 and CDR2 sequences are MDHEN and SYDVKM. Trimming left V 2 bases short and J 5 bases short, with 7 bases between. This CDR3 spans 13 amino acids. In DNA form, the CDR3 reads TGTGCCAGCAGTTTAAAGCCCCATCAGCCCCAGCATTTT. Translated, it gives CASSLKPHQPQHF.

J is TRBJ1-1 and V is TRBV6-6; TRBD1 might be the D (5 bases). Germline V gene data show CDR1 as MNHNY and CDR2 as SVGAGI (reference sequence). This CDR3 comprises 11 residues. V was cut by 5 bases and J by 7 bases, with 8 bases left in between. DNA of the CDR3: TGTGCCAGCAGTATAAGGGGTGAAGCTTTCTTT. This encodes CASSIRGEAFF.

V and J are TRBV7-2 and TRBJ2-3; maybe TRBD1 (6 bases). Per the germline V gene, CDR1 is SGHTA and CDR2 is FQGNSA. V shed 2 bases and J shed 3 bases, with 12 bases lying between them. The CDR3 sequence is 15 residues long. This CDR3 is CASSLSRGGTDTQYF. The CDR3 region has the DNA TGTGCCAGCAGCTTATCCAGGGGTGGGACAGATACGCAGTATTTT.